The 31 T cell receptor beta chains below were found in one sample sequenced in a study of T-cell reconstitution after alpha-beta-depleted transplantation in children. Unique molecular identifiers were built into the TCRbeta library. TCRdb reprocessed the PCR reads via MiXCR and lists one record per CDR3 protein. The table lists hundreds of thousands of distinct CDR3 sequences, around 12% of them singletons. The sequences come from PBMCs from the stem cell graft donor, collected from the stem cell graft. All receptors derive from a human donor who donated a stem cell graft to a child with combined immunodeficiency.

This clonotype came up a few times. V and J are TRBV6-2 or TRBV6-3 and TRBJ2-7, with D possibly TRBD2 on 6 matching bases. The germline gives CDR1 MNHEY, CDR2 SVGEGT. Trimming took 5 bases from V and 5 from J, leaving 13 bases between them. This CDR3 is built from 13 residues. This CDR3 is CASSQGLDDEQYF. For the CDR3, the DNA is TGTGCCAGCAGTCAGGGACTCGACGACGAGCAGTACTTC.

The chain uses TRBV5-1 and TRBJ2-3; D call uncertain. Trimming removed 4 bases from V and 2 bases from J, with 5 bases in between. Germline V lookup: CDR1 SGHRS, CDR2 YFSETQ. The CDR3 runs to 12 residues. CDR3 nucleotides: TGCGCCAGCAGCGCCGACACAGATACGCAGTATTTT. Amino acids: CASSADTDTQYF.

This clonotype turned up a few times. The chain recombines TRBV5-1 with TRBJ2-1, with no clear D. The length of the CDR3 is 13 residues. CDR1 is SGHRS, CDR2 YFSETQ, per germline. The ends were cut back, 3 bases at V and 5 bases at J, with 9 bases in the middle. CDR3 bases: TGCGCCAGCAGCTCGCCCCCTGACAATGAGCAGTTCTTC. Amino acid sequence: CASSSPPDNEQFF.

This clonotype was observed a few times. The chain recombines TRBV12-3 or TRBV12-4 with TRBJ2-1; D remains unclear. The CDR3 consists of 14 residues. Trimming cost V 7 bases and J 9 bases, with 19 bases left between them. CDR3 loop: CASTFIGALGEQFF. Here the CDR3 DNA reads TGTGCCAGCACCTTTATTGGAGCTCTTGGTGAGCAGTTCTTC.

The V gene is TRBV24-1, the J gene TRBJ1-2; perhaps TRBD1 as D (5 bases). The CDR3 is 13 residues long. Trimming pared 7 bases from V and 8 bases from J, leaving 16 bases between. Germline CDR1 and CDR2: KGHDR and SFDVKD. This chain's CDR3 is CATSSTARWGYTF. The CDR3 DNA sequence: TGTGCCACCAGCTCGACAGCCCGGTGGGGCTACACCTTC.

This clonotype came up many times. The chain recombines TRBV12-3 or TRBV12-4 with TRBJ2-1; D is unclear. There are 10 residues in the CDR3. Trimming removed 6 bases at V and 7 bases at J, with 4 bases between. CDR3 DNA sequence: TGTGCCAGCAGCTCTAATGAGCAGTTCTTC. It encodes CASSSNEQFF.

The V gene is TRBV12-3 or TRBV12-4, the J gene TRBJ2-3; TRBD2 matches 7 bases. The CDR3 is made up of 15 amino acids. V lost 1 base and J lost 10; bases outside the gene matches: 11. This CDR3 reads CASSLGSGEAWAQYF. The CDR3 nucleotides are TGTGCCAGCAGTTTAGGCAGCGGGGAAGCCTGGGCGCAGTATTTT.

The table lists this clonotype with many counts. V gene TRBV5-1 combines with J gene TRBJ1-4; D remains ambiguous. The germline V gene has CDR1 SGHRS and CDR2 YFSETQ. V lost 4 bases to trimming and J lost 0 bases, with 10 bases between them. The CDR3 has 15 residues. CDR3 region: CASSPRTSTNEKLFF. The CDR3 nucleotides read TGCGCCAGCAGCCCTAGGACCTCAACTAATGAAAAACTGTTTTTT.

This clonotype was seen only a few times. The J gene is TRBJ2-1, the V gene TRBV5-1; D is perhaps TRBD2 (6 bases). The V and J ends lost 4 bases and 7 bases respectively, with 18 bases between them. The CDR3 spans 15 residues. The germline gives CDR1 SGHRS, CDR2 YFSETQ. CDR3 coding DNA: TGCGCCAGCAGCACCGGGAGCGCCGCCTGGAATGAGCAGTTCTTC. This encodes CASSTGSAAWNEQFF.

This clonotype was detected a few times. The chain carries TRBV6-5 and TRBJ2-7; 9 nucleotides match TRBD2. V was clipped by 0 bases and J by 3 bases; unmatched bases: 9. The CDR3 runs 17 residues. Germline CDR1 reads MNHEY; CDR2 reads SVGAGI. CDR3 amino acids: CASSYSGLAGIYYEQYF. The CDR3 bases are TGTGCCAGCAGTTACTCGGGTCTAGCGGGGATCTACTACGAGCAGTACTTC.

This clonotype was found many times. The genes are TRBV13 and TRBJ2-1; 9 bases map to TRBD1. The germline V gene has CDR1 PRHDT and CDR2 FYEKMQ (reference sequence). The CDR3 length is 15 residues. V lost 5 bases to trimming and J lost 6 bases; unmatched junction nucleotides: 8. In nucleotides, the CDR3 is TGTGCCAGCAGCGGAGGGACAGGGTCCCGCAATGAGCAGTTCTTC. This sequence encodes CASSGGTGSRNEQFF. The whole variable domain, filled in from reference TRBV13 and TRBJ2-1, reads AAGVIQSPRHLIKEKRETATLKCYPIPRHDTVYWYQQGPGQDPQFLISFYEKMQSDKGSIPDRFSAQQFSDYHSELNMSSLELGDSALYFCASSGGTGSRNEQFFGPGTRLTVL.

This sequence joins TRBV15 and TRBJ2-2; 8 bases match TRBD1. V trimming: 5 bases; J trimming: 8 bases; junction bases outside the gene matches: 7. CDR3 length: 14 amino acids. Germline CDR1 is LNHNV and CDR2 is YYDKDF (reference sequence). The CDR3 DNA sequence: TGTGCCACCAGCCGGAACAGGGGGGTGGGGGAGCTGTTTTTT. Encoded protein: CATSRNRGVGELFF.

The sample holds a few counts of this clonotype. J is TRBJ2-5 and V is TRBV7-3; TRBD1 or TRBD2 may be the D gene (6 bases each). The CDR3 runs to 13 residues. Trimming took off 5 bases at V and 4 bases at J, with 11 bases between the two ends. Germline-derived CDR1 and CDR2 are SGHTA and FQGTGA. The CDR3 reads CASSPKGGETQYF. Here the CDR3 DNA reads TGTGCCAGCAGCCCCAAGGGGGGAGAGACCCAGTACTTC.

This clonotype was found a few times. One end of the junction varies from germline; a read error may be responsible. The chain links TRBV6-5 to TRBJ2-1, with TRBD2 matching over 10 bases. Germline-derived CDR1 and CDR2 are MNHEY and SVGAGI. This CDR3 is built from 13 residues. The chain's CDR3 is CASSYGPLAGASF. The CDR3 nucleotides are TGTGCCAGCAGTTACGGTCCCCTAGCGGGGGCTTCCTTC.

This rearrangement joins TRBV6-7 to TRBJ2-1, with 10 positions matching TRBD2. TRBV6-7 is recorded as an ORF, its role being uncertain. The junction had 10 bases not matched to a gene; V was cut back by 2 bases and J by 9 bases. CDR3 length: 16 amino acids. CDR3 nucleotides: TGTGCCAGCAGTTACCGGCGAGGACTAGCGGAGTGTGAGCAGTTCTTC. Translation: CASSYRRGLAECEQFF.

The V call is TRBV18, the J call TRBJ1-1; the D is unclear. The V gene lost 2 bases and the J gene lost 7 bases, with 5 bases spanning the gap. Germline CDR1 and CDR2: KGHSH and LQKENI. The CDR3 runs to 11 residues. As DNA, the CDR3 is TGTGCCAGCTCACCAGGCATTGAAGCTTTCTTT. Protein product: CASSPGIEAFF.

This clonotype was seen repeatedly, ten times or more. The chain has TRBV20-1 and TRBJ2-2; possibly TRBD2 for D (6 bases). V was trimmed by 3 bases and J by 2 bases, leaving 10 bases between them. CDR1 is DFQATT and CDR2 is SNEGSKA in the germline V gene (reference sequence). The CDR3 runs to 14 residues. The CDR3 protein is CSARGGDNTGELFF. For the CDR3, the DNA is TGCAGTGCTAGGGGGGGAGACAACACCGGGGAGCTGTTTTTT.

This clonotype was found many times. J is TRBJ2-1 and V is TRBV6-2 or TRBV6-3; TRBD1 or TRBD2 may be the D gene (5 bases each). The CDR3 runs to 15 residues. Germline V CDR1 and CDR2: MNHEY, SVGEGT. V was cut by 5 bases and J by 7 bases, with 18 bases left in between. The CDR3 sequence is CASSPDSLEGNEQFF. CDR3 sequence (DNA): TGTGCCAGCAGTCCCGATTCACTTGAGGGGAATGAGCAGTTCTTC.

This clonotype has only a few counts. CDR3 nucleotide sequence: TGTGCCAGCAGTTCGGAGAGCGGGGGGGCCGTAGATACGCAGTATTTT. Its protein is CASSSESGGAVDTQYF. The chain has TRBV12-3 or TRBV12-4 and TRBJ2-3; 10 bases are a match to TRBD2. The CDR3 covers 16 residues. With 4 bases clipped from V and 5 bases from J, the junction kept 9 bases outside the gene matches.

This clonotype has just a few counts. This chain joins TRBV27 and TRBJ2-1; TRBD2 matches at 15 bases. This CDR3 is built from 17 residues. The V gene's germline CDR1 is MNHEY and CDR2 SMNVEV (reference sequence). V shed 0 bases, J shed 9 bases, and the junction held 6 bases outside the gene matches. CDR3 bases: TGTGCCAGCAGTTTATCTCCCCGGACTAGCGGGAGGGGTGAGCAGTTCTTC. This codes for CASSLSPRTSGRGEQFF.

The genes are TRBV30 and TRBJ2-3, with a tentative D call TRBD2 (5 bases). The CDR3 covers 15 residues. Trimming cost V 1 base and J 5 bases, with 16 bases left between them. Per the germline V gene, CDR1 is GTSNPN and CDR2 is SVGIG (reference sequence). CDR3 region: CAWSGGLAVGDTQYF. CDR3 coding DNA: TGTGCCTGGAGTGGCGGGCTAGCAGTTGGAGATACGCAGTATTTT. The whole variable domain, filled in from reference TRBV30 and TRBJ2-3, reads SQTIHQWPATLVQPVGSPLSLECTVEGTSNPNLYWYRQAAGRGLQLLFYSVGIGQISSEVPQNLSASRPQDRQFILSSKKLLLSDSGFYLCAWSGGLAVGDTQYFGPGTRLTVL.

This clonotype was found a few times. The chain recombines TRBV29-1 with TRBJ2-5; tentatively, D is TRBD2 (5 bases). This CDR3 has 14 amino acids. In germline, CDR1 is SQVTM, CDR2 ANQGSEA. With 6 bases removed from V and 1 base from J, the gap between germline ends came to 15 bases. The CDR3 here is CSVYGKDSQETQYF. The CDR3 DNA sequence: TGCAGCGTGTATGGGAAGGACTCCCAAGAGACCCAGTACTTC.

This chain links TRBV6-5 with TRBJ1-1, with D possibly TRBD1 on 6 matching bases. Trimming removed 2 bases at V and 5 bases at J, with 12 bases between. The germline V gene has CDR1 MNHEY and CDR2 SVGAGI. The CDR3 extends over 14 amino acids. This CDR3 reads CASSYGGLETEAFF. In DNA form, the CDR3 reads TGTGCCAGCAGTTACGGGGGGCTGGAGACTGAAGCTTTCTTT.

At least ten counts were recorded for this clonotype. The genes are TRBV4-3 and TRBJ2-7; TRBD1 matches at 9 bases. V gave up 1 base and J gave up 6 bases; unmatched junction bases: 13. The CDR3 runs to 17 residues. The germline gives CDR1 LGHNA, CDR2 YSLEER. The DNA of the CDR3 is TGCGCCAGCAGCCAAGCGGTGTCGGGACAGGGCTTTTTCGAGCAGTACTTC. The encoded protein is CASSQAVSGQGFFEQYF.

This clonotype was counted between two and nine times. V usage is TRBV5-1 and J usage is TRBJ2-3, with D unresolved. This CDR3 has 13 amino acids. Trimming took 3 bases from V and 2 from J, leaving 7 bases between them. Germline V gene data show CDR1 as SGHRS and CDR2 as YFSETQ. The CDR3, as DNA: TGCGCCAGCAGCTATGACCTCACAGATACGCAGTATTTT. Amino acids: CASSYDLTDTQYF. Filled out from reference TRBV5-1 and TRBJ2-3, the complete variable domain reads KAGVTQTPRYLIKTRGQQVTLSCSPISGHRSVSWYQQTPGQGLQFLFEYFSETQRNKGNFPGRFSGRQFSNSRSEMNVSTLELGDSALYLCASSYDLTDTQYFGPGTRLTVL.

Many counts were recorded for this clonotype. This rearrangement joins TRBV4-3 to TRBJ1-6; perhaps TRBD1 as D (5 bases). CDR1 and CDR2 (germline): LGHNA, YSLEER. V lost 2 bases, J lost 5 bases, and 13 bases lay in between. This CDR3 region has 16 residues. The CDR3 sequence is CASSQRLTVDNSPLHF. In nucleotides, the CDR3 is TGCGCCAGCAGCCAAAGATTGACAGTAGATAATTCACCCCTCCACTTT.

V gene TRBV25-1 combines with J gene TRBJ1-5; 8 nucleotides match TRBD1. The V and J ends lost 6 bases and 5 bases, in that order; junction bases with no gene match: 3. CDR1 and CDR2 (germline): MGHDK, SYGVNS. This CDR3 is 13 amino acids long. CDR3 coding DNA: TGTGCCAGCAGCCAGACAGGGGATCAGCCCCAGCATTTT. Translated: CASSQTGDQPQHF.

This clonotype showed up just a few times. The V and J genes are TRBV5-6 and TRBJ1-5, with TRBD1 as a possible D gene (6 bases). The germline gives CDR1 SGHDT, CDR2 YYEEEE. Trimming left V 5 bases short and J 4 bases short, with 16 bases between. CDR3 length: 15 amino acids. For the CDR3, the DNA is TGTGCCAGCAGTTCCATCGACAGGCCAAATCAGCCCCAGCATTTT. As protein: CASSSIDRPNQPQHF.

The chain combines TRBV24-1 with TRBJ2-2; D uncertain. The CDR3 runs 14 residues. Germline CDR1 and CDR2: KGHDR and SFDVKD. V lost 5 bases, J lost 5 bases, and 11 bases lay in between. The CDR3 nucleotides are TGTGCCACCAGTGGTCCACATGCGACCGGGGAGCTGTTTTTT. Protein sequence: CATSGPHATGELFF.

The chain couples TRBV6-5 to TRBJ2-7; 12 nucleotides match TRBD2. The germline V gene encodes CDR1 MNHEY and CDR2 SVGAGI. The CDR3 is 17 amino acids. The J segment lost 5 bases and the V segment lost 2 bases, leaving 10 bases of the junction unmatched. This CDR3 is CASSYGRLAGDLDEQYF. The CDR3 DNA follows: TGTGCCAGCAGTTACGGACGACTAGCGGGAGACCTCGACGAGCAGTACTTC.

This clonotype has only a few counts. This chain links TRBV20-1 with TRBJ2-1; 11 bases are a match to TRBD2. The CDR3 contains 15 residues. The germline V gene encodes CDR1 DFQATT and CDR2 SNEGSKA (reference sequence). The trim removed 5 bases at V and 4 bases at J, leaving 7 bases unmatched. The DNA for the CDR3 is TGCAGTGCTGTCCCGACTAGCGGGAAATACAATGAGCAGTTCTTC. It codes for CSAVPTSGKYNEQFF.